This passage covers 5 T cell receptor beta chains from one sample sequenced in a study of patients and donors after allogeneic stem cell transplantation. TCRdb processed the RT-PCR reads anew with MiXCR; each CDR3 protein has one entry. The sample carries approximately 150,000 distinct CDR3 sequences, about 32% recorded once. Specimen: blood, either unsorted or a sorted T cell fraction (not recorded which). These receptors came from a human donor who was either an allogeneic HSCT recipient or a stem cell or donor lymphocyte infusion donor (not recorded which). It is not recorded whose cells these are; they may come from a transplant donor.

This chain links TRBV7-6 with TRBJ2-7; D not resolved. CDR3 length: 12 residues. Deletions cut 4 bases from V and 2 bases from J, with 6 bases between. Per germline, CDR1 SGHVS and CDR2 FNYEAQ. CDR3: CASSSTTYEQYF. CDR3 bases: TGTGCCAGCAGCTCGACAACCTACGAGCAGTACTTC.

The genes are TRBV18 and TRBJ1-1; no definite D call. The CDR3 has 14 amino acids. The ends were cut back, 4 bases at V and 4 bases at J, with 13 bases in the middle. CDR1 KGHSH and CDR2 LQKENI come from the germline V gene. The CDR3, as DNA: TGTGCCAGCTCACTGGAGGGCTGGACCACTGAAGCTTTCTTT. Encoded protein: CASSLEGWTTEAFF.

This sequence joins TRBV28 and TRBJ2-3; tentatively, D is TRBD1 (6 bases). V lost 3 bases to trimming and J lost 0 bases, with 13 bases between them. Germline V CDR1 and CDR2: MDHEN, SYDVKM. CDR3 length: 16 residues. Here the CDR3 reads CASSFLPDSSTDTQYF. As DNA, the CDR3 is TGTGCCAGCAGTTTCCTCCCGGACAGTAGCACAGATACGCAGTATTTT.

The J gene is TRBJ2-2, the V gene TRBV7-3, with TRBD2 matching 14 bases. V lost 6 bases, J lost 1 base, and 7 bases stayed unmatched. CDR1 SGHTA and CDR2 FQGTGA come from the germline V gene. CDR3 size: 18 residues. The DNA for the CDR3 is TGTGCCAGCAGTCCCAGACTAGCGGGAGGGCGGAACACCGGGGAGCTGTTTTTT. Translated, it gives CASSPRLAGGRNTGELFF. Drawing the rest from reference TRBV7-3 and TRBJ2-2, the complete variable domain is GAGVSQTPSNKVTEKGKYVELRCDPISGHTALYWYRQSLGQGPEFLIYFQGTGAADDSGLPNDRFFAVRPEGSVSTLKIQRTERGDSAVYLCASSPRLAGGRNTGELFFGEGSRLTVL.

The rearrangement links TRBV3-2 to TRBJ2-5; the table's TRBD2 call for D was not verified on the DNA. TRBV3-2 is tagged as a pseudogene. The CDR3 extends over 17 amino acids. The CDR3 sequence: CASSQDQNSTISETQYF. For the CDR3, the DNA is TGTGCCAGCAGCCAAGATCAAAACTCGACTATTTCAGAGACCCAGTACTTC.